This entry features one T cell receptor (beta chain) sequence. Its antigen is not identified. The data originate from a study of cytomegalovirus exposure and HLA in healthy donors. The PCR ran on 60 Vbeta and 13 Jbeta primers. Here immunoSEQ multiplex PCR was the method, and the copy in TCRdb shows in-frame clones only, minus some. The table lists 90,000 or so clones, nearly 80% of them singletons. Broader study findings: Among donors in an Asian-associated ancestry cluster, a later analysis reportedly found fewer N-insertions than the roughly 610-donor mean. Likely technical artifact: a cluster of highly shared sequence variants. TRBV6-2, TRBV6-3 and some other V segments were unresolvable in 87-base-pair reads. Associated with cytomegalovirus, according to the listing, were around 160 TCR beta chains.

Germline CDR1 and CDR2: MRHNA and SNTAGT. The CDR3 has 14 amino acids. V lost 4 bases to trimming and J lost 7 bases; unmatched junction nucleotides: 9. This sequence joins TRBV6-4 and TRBJ1-2; 7 nucleotides match TRBD1. The TCR was taken from a female donor in good health and CMV-seronegative. Sequencing used PBMCs. The CDR3 coding sequence is TGTGCCAGCAGTGTGACCCAGGCAGGGGGTGGCTACACCTTC. It specifies CASSVTQAGGGYTF.